What follows are 8 T cell receptor beta chains derived from one specimen sequenced in a study of T cells after yellow fever vaccination. TCRdb re-analysed the 5' RACE reads in MiXCR, keeping a single row per CDR3 protein. The top ten clones hold about 0.54% of a sample with 300,000 or so distinct CDR3 sequences, 10% to 15% of them seen once. Sequences were derived from CD4+ T cells sorted from PBMCs, sampled 45 days after the yellow fever booster vaccination. The receptors were gathered from a man aged 25-45 years who received the YFV17D yellow fever vaccine.

This clonotype was seen only a few times. The chain employs TRBV15 and TRBJ2-4, with D unclear. The CDR3 is made up of 13 amino acids. From germline, CDR1 is LNHNV and CDR2 YYDKDF (reference sequence). The V end lost 3 bases, the J end lost 3 bases, and 6 bases lay between the germline ends. The CDR3 nucleotides read TGTGCCACCAGCAGTGACAACAAAAACATTCAGTACTTC. Translated, it gives CATSSDNKNIQYF.

This clonotype has a handful of counts. The chain employs TRBV5-1 and TRBJ1-5; possibly TRBD1 for D (6 bases). CDR3 size: 15 residues. The germline V gene encodes CDR1 SGHRS and CDR2 YFSETQ. V dropped 0 bases and J dropped 6 bases, with 13 bases sitting between them. CDR3 sequence: CASSLVGGAGQPQHF. The CDR3 coding sequence is TGCGCCAGCAGCTTGGTCGGGGGGGCGGGTCAGCCCCAGCATTTT.

The V gene is TRBV20-1, the J gene TRBJ2-7, with 9 bases that match TRBD2. V trimming: 0 bases; J trimming: 6 bases; junction bases outside the gene matches: 12. This CDR3 region has 16 residues. Per germline, CDR1 DFQATT and CDR2 SNEGSKA (reference sequence). Here the CDR3 DNA reads TGCAGTGCTAGAGACCCGCGGGCGGGAGGGCCTACCGAGCAGTACTTC. Its translation is CSARDPRAGGPTEQYF.

Many counts were recorded for this clonotype. V is TRBV5-1 and J is TRBJ1-1, with TRBD1 matching over 7 bases. J lost 1 base, V lost 6 bases, and 9 bases had no gene match. CDR1 and CDR2 (germline): SGHRS, YFSETQ. CDR3 length equals 15 residues. This CDR3 reads CASTQGGRTNTEAFF. The CDR3 coding sequence is TGCGCCAGCACCCAGGGGGGACGGACGAACACTGAAGCTTTCTTT.

The gene calls are TRBV20-1 and TRBJ1-4; D ambiguous. Germline V gives CDR1 DFQATT, CDR2 SNEGSKA (reference sequence). V shed 3 bases and J shed 8 bases, with 7 bases lying between them. There are 11 residues in the CDR3. The CDR3 spells CSASSGEKLFF. The CDR3 region has the DNA TGCAGTGCTAGTTCGGGCGAAAAACTGTTTTTT.

The chain employs TRBV30 and TRBJ2-5, with 12 bases that match TRBD2. After removal of 4 bases from V and 5 bases from J, the junction contained 11 bases not matched to a gene. Germline CDR1 GTSNPN, CDR2 SVGIG (reference sequence). The CDR3 loop spans 16 amino acids. CDR3 amino acids: CAWTRLTSGSGETQYF. The DNA for the CDR3 is TGTGCCTGGACCCGACTGACTAGCGGGAGTGGGGAGACCCAGTACTTC.

The table lists this clonotype with a few counts. The rearrangement links TRBV21-1 to TRBJ2-4; the table's D call of TRBD2 was not tested on the DNA. TRBV21-1 is recorded as a pseudogene. This CDR3 is built from 15 residues. CDR3 in DNA: TGTGCCAGCAGCAAACTTCCAGGGAGGGCGAACATTCAGTACTTC. It is translated as CASSKLPGRANIQYF.

This chain connects TRBV4-3 to TRBJ2-7; tentatively, D is TRBD1 or TRBD2 (5 bases each). Germline V lookup: CDR1 LGHNA, CDR2 YSLEER. Between the trimmed V and J ends, which lost 3 bases and 3 bases, there was a span of 15 bases. The CDR3 is 15 residues long. The CDR3 loop is CASSHRQGGGYEQYF. In nucleotides, the CDR3 is TGCGCCAGCAGCCATCGTCAGGGTGGAGGCTACGAGCAGTACTTC.